This entry describes one T cell receptor beta chain. The data belong to a study of tumor T cells in aggressive B-cell lymphoma. TCRdb keeps only in-frame clones here, not all; method: immunoSEQ multiplex PCR. The sample shows over 3,500 clones, roughly four fifths of them seen only once. The V gene's germline CDR1 is SNHLY and CDR2 FYNNEI. There are 11 residues in the CDR3. The V and J ends lost 9 bases and 7 bases respectively, with 10 bases between them. The specimen was tumor tissue. This TCR came from an adult with diffuse large B cell lymphoma. The V and J genes are TRBV2 and TRBJ2-1, with D possibly matching TRBD2 (6 bases). The CDR3, as DNA: TGTGCCAGAGCGCTAGCGAATGAGCAGTTCTTC. Its protein is CARALANEQFF.